These T cell receptor beta chains were read from a single sample in a study of identical twins. MiXCR, run by TCRdb on the 5' RACE reads, gives a single entry per CDR3 protein. The data hold some 100,000 distinct CDR3 sequences, with under 7% observed a single time. The sample was memory T cells sorted from blood. The receptors originated from a woman in her 50s in good health. Both conserved end residues are part of each CDR3.

J gene: TRBJ2-3
V gene: TRBV7-2
CDR3 protein: CASSMPGQGSDTQYF

J gene: TRBJ1-5
V gene: TRBV5-6
CDR3 protein: CASSRRGARNQPQHF

J gene: TRBJ1-2
V gene: TRBV18
CDR3 protein: CASSPLGIGYTF

J gene: TRBJ2-1
V gene: TRBV6-2/TRBV6-3
CDR3 protein: CASSTPRQGDYNEQFF

J gene: TRBJ2-3
V gene: TRBV20-1
CDR3 protein: CSARGGGYTDTQYF

J gene: TRBJ1-2
V gene: TRBV18
CDR3 protein: CASSPDTAGGYTF

J gene: TRBJ2-1
V gene: TRBV12-3/TRBV12-4
CDR3 protein: CASSLRGGGEQFF

J gene: TRBJ2-2
V gene: TRBV29-1
CDR3 protein: CSVDQGYTGELFF

J gene: TRBJ2-2
V gene: TRBV4-1
CDR3 protein: CASSRSENTGELFF

J gene: TRBJ2-3
V gene: TRBV2
CDR3 protein: CASSGFGTDTQYF

J gene: TRBJ1-1
V gene: TRBV12-3/TRBV12-4
CDR3 protein: CASSPGQGGHGEAFF

J gene: TRBJ2-2
V gene: TRBV19
CDR3 protein: CASRPLGGDGELFF

J gene: TRBJ2-5
V gene: TRBV13
CDR3 protein: CASSPDQETQYF

J gene: TRBJ2-2
V gene: TRBV5-1
CDR3 protein: CASRQAGELFF

J gene: TRBJ1-4
V gene: TRBV5-1
CDR3 protein: CASSVGPGDEKLFF

J gene: TRBJ2-3
V gene: TRBV20-1
CDR3 protein: CSASRDGSGSVTDTQYF

J gene: TRBJ2-3
V gene: TRBV7-2
CDR3 protein: CASSLFRQGAGDTQYF

J gene: TRBJ1-5
V gene: TRBV28
CDR3 protein: CASSFRDRVSQPQHF

J gene: TRBJ2-7
V gene: TRBV29-1
CDR3 protein: CSVEAGSGLSSYEQYF

J gene: TRBJ1-1
V gene: TRBV2
CDR3 protein: CASGLGGRSTEAFF

J gene: TRBJ2-1
V gene: TRBV30
CDR3 protein: CAWTKGRGSRYNEQFF

J gene: TRBJ1-1
V gene: TRBV6-1
CDR3 protein: CASSGMNSNTEAFF

J gene: TRBJ2-3
V gene: TRBV18
CDR3 protein: CASSPRDTQYF

J gene: TRBJ2-5
V gene: TRBV12-3/TRBV12-4
CDR3 protein: CASSPKTSGRGQETQYF

J gene: TRBJ1-1
V gene: TRBV7-9
CDR3 protein: CASSFKGGTEAFF

J gene: TRBJ2-3
V gene: TRBV5-1
CDR3 protein: CASSLGFGDTQYF

J gene: TRBJ2-3
V gene: TRBV5-1
CDR3 protein: CASREVGDTQYF

J gene: TRBJ2-7
V gene: TRBV10-3
CDR3 protein: CAINSGTANYEQYF

J gene: TRBJ2-5
V gene: TRBV24-1
CDR3 protein: CATSAEIGTQYF

J gene: TRBJ1-5
V gene: TRBV5-1
CDR3 protein: CASSPDREGQPQHF

J gene: TRBJ1-2
V gene: TRBV24-1
CDR3 protein: CATQGLDYGYTF

J gene: TRBJ2-7
V gene: TRBV5-4
CDR3 protein: CASSQTQIGSYEQYF

J gene: TRBJ2-3
V gene: TRBV25-1
CDR3 protein: CASSESRGGGTDTQYF

J gene: TRBJ2-2
V gene: TRBV2
CDR3 protein: CASTNLGGTNTGELFF

J gene: TRBJ2-6
V gene: TRBV6-4
CDR3 protein: CASSDSSYTGGTSGANVLTF

J gene: TRBJ1-1
V gene: TRBV5-1
CDR3 protein: CASSTRDKKNTEAFF

J gene: TRBJ2-1
V gene: TRBV7-3
CDR3 protein: CASTPGGGRYEQFF

J gene: TRBJ1-2
V gene: TRBV29-1
CDR3 protein: CSVEVGHRIGGYTF

J gene: TRBJ2-3
V gene: TRBV10-2
CDR3 protein: CASSESRAQAGAQYF

J gene: TRBJ2-3
V gene: TRBV11-2
CDR3 protein: CASSLRSGRRADTQYF

J gene: TRBJ2-3
V gene: TRBV5-1
CDR3 protein: CASSLGQPRGTRGTDTQYF

J gene: TRBJ2-2
V gene: TRBV18
CDR3 protein: CASSPRAGTSGASTGELFF

J gene: TRBJ2-1
V gene: TRBV12-3/TRBV12-4
CDR3 protein: CASSPLTPGLPNEQFF

J gene: TRBJ2-7
V gene: TRBV27
CDR3 protein: CASSPRPGERFYEQYF

J gene: TRBJ2-1
V gene: TRBV7-6
CDR3 protein: CASSLLAGYNEQFF